Below, 7 T cell receptor beta chains from the same sample are listed, as sequenced in a study of T cells in Graves' hyperthyroidism and ophthalmopathy (dated by TCRdb to between 2017 and 2020). Preparation of the library involved multiplex PCR. For sequencing, an Illumina HiSeq 2000 was employed. The TCR beta CDR3 regions were amplified from the RNA transcripts. A first-round RT-PCR of the TCR CDR3 used the HTBI primer set with the Qiagen OneStep RT-PCR kit. TCRdb itself trimmed the public reads at Q25 with fastp, ran MiXCR and retained productive beta chains. Rows are unified per CDR3 protein, each entry keeping the most common DNA and genes. Within this sample are around 600,000 distinct CDR3 sequences, with 12% to 15% of them counted one time only. 7% to 9% of the sample belongs to the ten largest clones. The sample taken for sequencing was blood. Source of these receptors: a woman aged 18-29 years with Graves' ophthalmopathy.

The chain joins TRBV6-5 to TRBJ1-2, with D perhaps matching TRBD1 (5 bases). The V gene lost 4 bases and the J gene lost 4 bases, with 16 bases spanning the gap. Germline V gene lookup returns CDR1 MNHEY and CDR2 SVGAGI. The CDR3 totals 15 residues. CDR3 sequence: CASSSGHVGGYGYTF. CDR3 sequence (DNA): TGTGCCAGCAGTTCCGGACACGTTGGAGGCTATGGCTACACCTTC.

The count of this clonotype is one. CDR3 in DNA: TGTGCCAGCAGTATCCCCCTCGACAGGACTCAGCCCCAGCATTTT. It codes for CASSIPLDRTQPQHF. V is TRBV28 and J is TRBJ1-5; TRBD1 is a possible D gene (6 bases). V was trimmed by 5 bases and J by 6 bases, leaving 17 bases between them. Germline CDR1 is MDHEN and CDR2 is SYDVKM. This CDR3 contains 15 residues.

This clonotype appeared many times. The genes are TRBV5-1 and TRBJ2-5; TRBD1 agrees at 9 bases. The ends lost 4 bases at V and 1 base at J; junction bases unmatched: 2. The CDR3 spans 14 residues. Germline V gene sequence: CDR1 SGHRS, CDR2 YFSETQ. The CDR3 loop is CASSQQGAQETQYF. The DNA for the CDR3 is TGCGCCAGCAGCCAACAGGGGGCCCAAGAGACCCAGTACTTC.

Note on this clonotype: The junction differs from germline at one of its ends, possibly a read error. V is TRBV7-9 and J is TRBJ1-2, with 7 bases that match TRBD1. CDR1 is SEHNR and CDR2 is FQNEAQ in the germline V gene (reference sequence). This CDR3 is 14 amino acids long. The CDR3 DNA is TGTGCCAGCAGCTCAACGACAGGGCACTATGGCTGCACCTTC. Protein: CASSSTTGHYGCTF.

This clonotype came up a few times. The CDR3 sequence is CAISPSQSADTQYF. The CDR3, as DNA: TGTGCCATCAGCCCGTCTCAATCCGCAGATACGCAGTATTTT. This rearrangement joins TRBV10-3 to TRBJ2-3; D is undetermined. V gave up 6 bases and J gave up 4 bases, with 14 bases separating them. The CDR3 is 14 residues long. Germline V lookup: CDR1 ENHRY, CDR2 SYGVKD.

There are a few counts of this clonotype. CDR3 sequence (DNA): TGCAGTGCTAAAGCGGCTAGAGGGTCCCAAGAGACCCAGTACTTC. This codes for CSAKAARGSQETQYF. The chain carries TRBV20-1 and TRBJ2-5; the D gene is possibly TRBD2 (5 bases). Germline CDR1 is DFQATT and CDR2 is SNEGSKA (reference sequence). Trimming cost V 4 bases and J 1 base, with 16 bases left between them. The CDR3 runs to 15 residues.

There are many counts of this clonotype. The CDR3 sequence: CASSSNRGGSEQYF. The CDR3 bases are TGTGCCAGCAGTTCCAACAGGGGGGGGAGCGAGCAGTACTTC. The chain joins TRBV27 to TRBJ2-7, with D possibly TRBD1 on 8 matching bases. V gave up 4 bases and J gave up 6 bases, with 16 bases separating them. The CDR3 runs to 14 residues. Germline V lookup: CDR1 MNHEY, CDR2 SMNVEV (reference sequence).